Listed below are T cell receptor beta chains from one sample, sequenced in a study of PD-1 blockade in classical Hodgkin lymphoma. The table came from immunoSEQ multiplex PCR; TCRdb's copy has only in-frame clones and leaves some out. Counted here are over 25,000 clones, around three quarters occurring once; the ten biggest clones make up about 2.4%. Source: CD4+ T cells from blood, taken at baseline. The receptors were gathered from a human donor with classical Hodgkin lymphoma. Each CDR3 is given with its conserved first and last residue. The D gene is left open where the match is weak. Size tells how often a clone was seen (once, few, many) or the class of an expanded clone, and some rows leave it out.

d_gene	v_gene	abundance	len	j_gene	CDR3nt	CDR3aa
NA	TRBV6-5	once	16	TRBJ2-5	TGTGCCAGCAGTTACTCATGGGGTCCCCAACGCGAGACCCAGTACTTC	CASSYSWGPQRETQYF
TRBD1	TRBV30	NA	16	TRBJ1-5	TGTGCCTGGAGGGCAACAGGGGGCGGGGGCAATCAGCCCCAGCATTTT	CAWRATGGGGNQPQHF
NA	TRBV27	NA	14	TRBJ1-2	TGTGCCAGCAGCTACGAACAGGGAAGATATGGCTACACCTTC	CASSYEQGRYGYTF
NA	TRBV7-6	NA	14	TRBJ1-6	TGTGCCAGCAGTATCCAGGGACATAATTCACCCCTCCACTTT	CASSIQGHNSPLHF
TRBD2	TRBV7-2	NA	16	TRBJ2-3	TGTGCCAGCAGGCGGGGGACGGGGGACTTCACAGATACGCAGTATTTT	CASRRGTGDFTDTQYF
TRBD1	TRBV7-2	NA	18	TRBJ1-1	TGTGCCAGCAGCTTAGATTTGGGGACAGGGGAGGTGAACACTGAAGCTTTCTTT	CASSLDLGTGEVNTEAFF
NA	TRBV15	NA	13	TRBJ1-1	TGTGCCACCAGCAACGACCAGGATCAAGAAGCTTTCTTT	CATSNDQDQEAFF
TRBD1	TRBV11-2	NA	15	TRBJ2-5	TGTGCCACGACAGGGGGGGCCGGGGAACAAGAGACCCAGTACTTC	CATTGGAGEQETQYF
NA	TRBV5-4	NA	15	TRBJ1-5	TGTGCCAGCAGCCTGCACGGGGGAAGGGATCAGCCCCAGCATTTT	CASSLHGGRDQPQHF
NA	TRBV5-6	NA	13	TRBJ2-7	TGTGCCAGCGGCTGGGGTAGGTCCTACGAGCAGTACTTC	CASGWGRSYEQYF
TRBD1	TRBV6-1	NA	15	TRBJ1-2	TGTGCCAGCAGCATCAGGGACAGAACTCTCTATGGCTACACCTTC	CASSIRDRTLYGYTF
NA	TRBV19	NA	15	TRBJ1-6	TGTGCCAGTAGCGAACTTGCCTCCTATAATTCACCCCTCCACTTT	CASSELASYNSPLHF
TRBD2	TRBV6-6	NA	16	TRBJ2-1	TGTGCCAGCAGTTACGGGGGTGCGCGGGGGGTAAATGAGCAGTTCTTC	CASSYGGARGVNEQFF
NA	TRBV5-5	NA	13	TRBJ1-1	TGTGCCAGTATGACAGGCATGAACACTGAAGCTTTCTTT	CASMTGMNTEAFF
TRBD1	TRBV27	NA	17	TRBJ2-7	TGTGCCAGCAGCCCCTTTCCCTCCGACAGGGTGTCTTACGAGCAGTACTTC	CASSPFPSDRVSYEQYF
NA	TRBV10-1	NA	13	TRBJ2-1	TGCGCCAGCAGTGAGTCGGGATACAATGAGCAGTTCTTC	CASSESGYNEQFF
NA	TRBV12-5	few	16	TRBJ1-5	TGTGCTAGTGGTTTGGTATACAGCGACTTAAATCAGCCCCAGCATTTT	CASGLVYSDLNQPQHF
NA	TRBV14	NA	14	TRBJ1-3	TGTGCCAGCAGCGCTAGGCTCGTGGGAAACACCATATATTTT	CASSARLVGNTIYF
TRBD1	TRBV28	NA	15	TRBJ2-3	TGTGCCAGCAGGCTCCAGGGGGAGCTTTCAGATACGCAGTATTTT	CASRLQGELSDTQYF
NA	TRBV7-2	NA	14	TRBJ1-2	TGTGCCAGCAGCGGGGGGGGATCGACTTATGGCTACACCTTC	CASSGGGSTYGYTF
NA	TRBV6-5	NA	14	TRBJ1-1	TGTGCCAGCAGCCCTTTGAGTGGGAACACTGAAGCTTTCTTT	CASSPLSGNTEAFF
TRBD2	TRBV5-1	once	17	TRBJ2-3	TGCGCCAGCAGCCCTAGCATACTAGCGGGGGGTACAGATACGCAGTATTTT	CASSPSILAGGTDTQYF
TRBD1	TRBV19	few	14	TRBJ1-6	TGTGCCAGTAGCGAAGACAGGGAAAATTCACCCCTCCACTTT	CASSEDRENSPLHF
TRBD2	TRBV10-2	once	14	TRBJ2-5	TGCGCCAGCAGGTTGGGGGGGGAGAGGGAGACCCAGTACTTC	CASRLGGERETQYF
NA	TRBV15	NA	14	TRBJ1-1	TGTGCCACCAGCAGAGATTTTGTGAGCACTGAAGCTTTCTTT	CATSRDFVSTEAFF
TRBD2	TRBV7-9	few	15	TRBJ2-7	TGTGCCAGCAGCTTAGCGGGAGGGGCGGCGCACGAGCAGTACTTC	CASSLAGGAAHEQYF
NA	TRBV5-8	NA	12	TRBJ1-2	TGTGCCAGCAGCCGAGGAGGGTATGGCTACACCTTC	CASSRGGYGYTF
TRBD1	TRBV7-9	NA	17	TRBJ2-5	TGTGCCAGCAGCTCCCGCCTCCTAGGACAGGGGGTCAAGACCCAGTACTTC	CASSSRLLGQGVKTQYF
NA	TRBV25-1	NA	13	TRBJ2-3	TGTGCCAGCAGTGAAGGAGGTAAAGATACGCAGTATTTT	CASSEGGKDTQYF
NA	TRBV29-1	NA	13	TRBJ1-1	TGCAGCGGGAGTAGGTCACGGGCCACTGAAGCTTTCTTT	CSGSRSRATEAFF
NA	TRBV7-2	NA	11	TRBJ1-6	TGTGCCAGCAGCTTAGGGGTCACCCTCCACTTT	CASSLGVTLHF